The 20 T cell receptor beta chains reported below all come from one sample, sequenced in a study of control samples from healthy donors and cancer patients (TCRdb year 2020). The library was made by the immunoSEQ multiplex PCR assay. TCRdb stores this immuneACCESS table with in-frame sequences only. Part of the clones is absent; in the studies checked, under half of the shortfall reflects unresolved V genes, and no reason is known for the rest. The sample has approximately 70,000 clones on record, roughly 84% of them singletons. 25% to 35% of the sample is in the top ten clones. The specimen sequenced was blood. Receptors originate from a man aged 45 to 65 in good health.

This sequence joins TRBV7-9 and TRBJ1-6, with D uncertain. Germline values: CDR1 SEHNR, CDR2 FQNEAQ (reference sequence). This CDR3 is built from 15 residues. Trimming cost V 2 bases and J 0 bases, with 5 bases left between them. CDR3 in DNA: TGTGCCAGCAGCTTATCTAGCTCCTATAATTCACCCCTCCACTTT. Translated: CASSLSSSYNSPLHF. Full variable domain (remainder filled in from reference TRBV7-9 and TRBJ1-6): DTGVSQNPRHKITKRGQNVTFRCDPISEHNRLYWYRQTLGQGPEFLTYFQNEAQLEKSRLLSDRFSAERPKGSFSTLEIQRTEQGDSAMYLCASSLSSSYNSPLHFGNGTRLTVT.

This clone was detected a few times. The rearrangement links TRBV19 to TRBJ1-2; 9 bases line up with TRBD1. The CDR3 has 15 amino acids. The V gene end was trimmed by 5 bases and the J gene end by 4 bases; junction bases not matched to a gene: 8. Germline V CDR1 and CDR2: LNHDA, SQIVND (reference sequence). CDR3 nucleotide sequence: TGTGCCAGTAGTTTCCGGGACAGGGACATCTATGGCTACACCTTC. Its translation is CASSFRDRDIYGYTF. The whole variable domain, filled in from reference TRBV19 and TRBJ1-2, reads DGGITQSPKYLFRKEGQNVTLSCEQNLNHDAMYWYRQDPGQGLRLIYYSQIVNDFQKGDIAEGYSVSREKKESFPLTVTSAQKNPTAFYLCASSFRDRDIYGYTFGSGTRLTVV.

The chain uses TRBV29-1 and TRBJ2-4; D is possibly TRBD2 (6 bases). Germline CDR1 is SQVTM and CDR2 is ANQGSEA. This CDR3 comprises 14 residues. V was trimmed by 2 bases and J by 15 bases, leaving 23 bases between them. As DNA, the CDR3 is TGCAGCGTTGAACCTTCCCGCGTGGGACGGAGGGGGTACTTC. Amino acid sequence: CSVEPSRVGRRGYF.

The rearrangement links TRBV29-1 to TRBJ2-6; D call uncertain. CDR3 length equals 13 residues. Trimming removed 5 bases at V and 0 bases at J, with 5 bases between. Per the germline V gene, CDR1 is SQVTM and CDR2 is ANQGSEA. This CDR3 is CSVPSSGANVLTF. The CDR3 region has the DNA TGCAGCGTTCCAAGCTCTGGGGCCAACGTCCTGACTTTC.

The genes are TRBV9 and TRBJ2-5, with D possibly called TRBD1 or TRBD2 (5 bases each). The CDR3 has 14 residues. The germline V gene encodes CDR1 SGDLS and CDR2 YYNGEE. V gave up 3 bases and J gave up 5 bases, with 14 bases separating them. The CDR3 sequence: CASSGGDLGETQYF. As DNA, the CDR3 is TGTGCCAGCAGCGGAGGGGACCTCGGCGAGACCCAGTACTTC.

The J gene is TRBJ2-5, the V gene TRBV5-1; possibly TRBD1 for D (6 bases). V was shortened by 7 bases and J by 2 bases, with 15 bases between the two germline ends. The CDR3 consists of 14 residues. The germline V gene encodes CDR1 SGHRS and CDR2 YFSETQ. CDR3 DNA sequence: TGCGCCAGCTCCCCGTCGGACAGACAAGAGACCCAGTACTTC. This encodes CASSPSDRQETQYF.

The genes are TRBV11-2 and TRBJ1-6; 7 bases are shared with TRBD1. The CDR3 has 14 amino acids. Germline-derived CDR1 and CDR2 are SGHAT and FQNNGV. Losses at the gene ends were 1 base for V and 10 bases for J; bases not matched to a gene: 4. The CDR3 DNA follows: TGTGCCAGCAGCTTAGCACAGGGGTTCTCACCCCTCCACTTT. Translating it yields CASSLAQGFSPLHF.

The chain uses TRBV27 and TRBJ2-1; D is unresolved. Germline V gene data show CDR1 as MNHEY and CDR2 as SMNVEV (reference sequence). V lost 4 bases and J lost 5, with 3 bases in between. The CDR3 runs to 11 residues. In nucleotides, the CDR3 is TGTGCCAGCAGTTATAACAATGAGCAGTTCTTC. Protein sequence: CASSYNNEQFF.

The rearrangement joins TRBV6-1 to TRBJ1-2, with TRBD1 matching 7 bases. The CDR3 loop spans 14 amino acids. V was pared by 0 bases and J by 4 bases, with 2 bases of the junction left unmatched. Germline V gene lookup returns CDR1 MNHNS and CDR2 SASEGT. CDR3 sequence (DNA): TGTGCCAGCAGTGAAGCGCAGGGGGGCTATGGCTACACCTTC. This encodes CASSEAQGGYGYTF.

The chain has TRBV6-5 and TRBJ2-6; the D gene is possibly TRBD1 (5 bases). This CDR3 is built from 13 residues. V was trimmed by 8 bases and J by 1 base, leaving 6 bases between them. CDR1 and CDR2 from the germline V gene are MNHEY and SVGAGI. CDR3 loop: CASQGSGANVLTF. Here the CDR3 DNA reads TGTGCCAGCCAGGGTTCTGGGGCCAACGTCCTGACTTTC.

The chain combines TRBV27 with TRBJ1-4; D remains ambiguous. Germline CDR1 reads MNHEY; CDR2 reads SMNVEV (reference sequence). Trimming cost V 2 bases and J 7 bases, with 11 bases left between them. The CDR3 spans 14 residues. The CDR3 loop reads CASSLVGEPEKLFF. Written as DNA, the CDR3 is TGTGCCAGCAGTTTAGTGGGAGAACCTGAAAAACTGTTTTTT.

J is TRBJ1-2 and V is TRBV6-5; TRBD1 aligns across 7 bases. There are 15 residues in the CDR3. The germline gives CDR1 MNHEY, CDR2 SVGAGI. The V and J ends lost 6 bases and 8 bases, in that order; junction bases with no gene match: 15. The chain's CDR3 is CASRAQGVHYHGYTF. In nucleotides, the CDR3 is TGTGCCAGCAGGGCGCAGGGGGTTCACTATCACGGCTACACCTTC.

This chain uses TRBV18 with TRBJ1-3; D is ambiguous. The V gene's germline CDR1 is KGHSH and CDR2 LQKENI. The V end was cut by 3 bases, the J end by 1 base, with 10 bases between. The CDR3 contains 15 residues. DNA of the CDR3: TGTGCCAGCTCACCCCCAGATTCTTCTGGAAACACCATATATTTT. It specifies CASSPPDSSGNTIYF.

This clone has a single count. This sequence joins TRBV21-1 and TRBJ1-6; TRBD1, as called in the table, went unchecked against the DNA. TRBV21-1 is recorded as a pseudogene. The CDR3 contains 17 residues. CDR3: CASSKGDRGAYNSPLHF. Here the CDR3 DNA reads TGTGCCAGCAGCAAAGGGGACAGGGGGGCCTATAATTCACCCCTCCACTTT.

This clone appeared once. The V gene is TRBV6-4, the J gene TRBJ2-1; D remains ambiguous. This CDR3 has 13 residues. V lost 4 bases, J lost 6 bases, and 10 bases lay in between. CDR1 and CDR2 (germline): MRHNA, SNTAGT. CDR3: CASSGELFNEQFF. The CDR3 bases are TGTGCCAGCAGTGGGGAACTTTTCAATGAGCAGTTCTTC.

The gene calls are TRBV2 and TRBJ2-6, with D tentatively TRBD2 (6 bases). Germline CDR1 is SNHLY and CDR2 is FYNNEI. V was cut by 6 bases and J by 1 base, with 7 bases left in between. The CDR3 length is 14 residues. The CDR3 nucleotides are TGTGCCAGCAGCGGGAGATCTGGGGCCAACGTCCTGACTTTC. Translated, it gives CASSGRSGANVLTF.

The rearrangement uses TRBV11-3 and TRBJ2-2; TRBD1 matches 7 bases. The germline CDR1 and CDR2 sequences are SGHNT and YENEEA. The CDR3 length is 16 residues. The J segment lost 1 base and the V segment lost 4 bases, leaving 6 bases of the junction unmatched. In nucleotides, the CDR3 is TGTGCCAGCAGCTCCTGGACAGGAATGAACACCGGGGAGCTGTTTTTT. It specifies CASSSWTGMNTGELFF.

The rearrangement joins TRBV19 to TRBJ1-4; D unclear. The germline V gene encodes CDR1 LNHDA and CDR2 SQIVND (reference sequence). The CDR3 totals 13 residues. Trimming cost V 7 bases and J 2 bases, with 8 bases left between them. CDR3 coding DNA: TGTGCCAGTACTATCGGGACTAATGAAAAACTGTTTTTT. It yields the protein CASTIGTNEKLFF.

This clone was seen just once. This chain uses TRBV7-8 with TRBJ1-1; possible D gene TRBD1, 6 bases. Germline V gives CDR1 SGHVS, CDR2 FQNEAQ. This CDR3 is built from 14 residues. Trimming pared 6 bases from V and 7 bases from J, leaving 18 bases between. The CDR3 nucleotides are TGTGCCAGCAGGACTGCGTCGGGGGGCTATGAAGCTTTCTTT. Residues: CASRTASGGYEAFF.

This chain uses TRBV14 with TRBJ2-7; no reliable D call. Germline V gene lookup returns CDR1 SGHDN and CDR2 FVKESK. The V and J ends lost 0 bases and 6 bases respectively, with 12 bases between them. The CDR3 sequence is 14 residues long. The CDR3 DNA is TGTGCCAGCAGCCAAGACTTGATAAGTGGCGAGCAGTACTTC. It is translated as CASSQDLISGEQYF.